This TCR beta chain originates from a study of shared clonotypes between healthy human individuals. Across the study: Aged 18 to 49, the donors were a couple of women and a few men.

Points on this clone: A single base is all that separates this from a far larger clone, so a read error is likely.

Input per replicate PCR of unsorted PBMC was roughly 300 ng DNA, corresponding to 25,000 to 30,000 T cell genomes. Assay used: immunoSEQ multiplex PCR; TCRdb lists only in-frame clones, some missing. The sample has about 460,000 clones; roughly 80% are singletons. Free of recent acute infections or vaccinations, the donors were healthy HIV-negative adults. The sequenced sample consisted of PBMCs. The TCR comes from a woman aged 40 to 50 in good health. Some clones in this sample may be carry-over from other donors' samples.

CDR3 DNA sequence: TGTGCCAGCAGCAGGGACCCGACTGCCTACGAGCAGTACTTC. This sequence encodes CASSRDPTAYEQYF. This chain joins TRBV5-6 and TRBJ2-5, with D perhaps TRBD1 or TRBD2 (5 bases each). The J call may be wrong; the DNA end is better matched by TRBJ2-7. This CDR3 comprises 14 residues. Germline V lookup: CDR1 SGHDT, CDR2 YYEEEE.